This TCR beta chain appears in the sequencing data of a study of T-cell reconstitution after alpha-beta-depleted transplantation in children. Germline loops: CDR1 MNHEY, CDR2 SMNVEV (reference sequence). V was clipped by 4 bases and J by 6 bases, with 19 bases between them. This CDR3 comprises 16 residues. Ten or more counts support this clonotype. Unique molecular identifiers featured in how the TCRbeta library was prepared. MiXCR, run by TCRdb on the PCR reads, gives a single entry per CDR3 protein. Among 100,000 to 120,000 distinct CDR3 sequences listed, around a tenth were seen once. This specimen was PBMCs from the stem cell graft donor, taken from the stem cell graft. This sequence was found in a human donor who donated a stem cell graft to a child with acute lymphoblastic leukemia. The chain recombines TRBV27 with TRBJ1-5; no clear D. The CDR3 sequence is CASSSLGPITGQPQHF. In DNA, the CDR3 is TGTGCCAGCAGTTCCCTTGGACCAATAACCGGTCAGCCCCAGCATTTT.